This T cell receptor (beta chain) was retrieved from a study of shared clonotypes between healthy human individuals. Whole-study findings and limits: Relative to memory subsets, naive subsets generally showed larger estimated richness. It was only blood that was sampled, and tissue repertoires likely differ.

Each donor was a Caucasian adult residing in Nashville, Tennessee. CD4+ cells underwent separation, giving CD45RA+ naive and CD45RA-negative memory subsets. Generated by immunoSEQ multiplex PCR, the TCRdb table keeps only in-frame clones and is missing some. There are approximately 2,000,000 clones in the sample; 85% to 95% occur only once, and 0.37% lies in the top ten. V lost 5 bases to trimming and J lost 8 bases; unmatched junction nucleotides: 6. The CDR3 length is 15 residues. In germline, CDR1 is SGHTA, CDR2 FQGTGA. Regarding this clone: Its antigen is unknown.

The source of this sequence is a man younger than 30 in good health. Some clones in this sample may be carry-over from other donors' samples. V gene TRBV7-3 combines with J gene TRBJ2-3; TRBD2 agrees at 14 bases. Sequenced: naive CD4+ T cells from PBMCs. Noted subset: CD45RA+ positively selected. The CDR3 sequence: CASSRGTSGSGTQYF. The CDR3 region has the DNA TGTGCCAGCAGCCGAGGGACTAGCGGGAGTGGTACGCAGTATTTT.